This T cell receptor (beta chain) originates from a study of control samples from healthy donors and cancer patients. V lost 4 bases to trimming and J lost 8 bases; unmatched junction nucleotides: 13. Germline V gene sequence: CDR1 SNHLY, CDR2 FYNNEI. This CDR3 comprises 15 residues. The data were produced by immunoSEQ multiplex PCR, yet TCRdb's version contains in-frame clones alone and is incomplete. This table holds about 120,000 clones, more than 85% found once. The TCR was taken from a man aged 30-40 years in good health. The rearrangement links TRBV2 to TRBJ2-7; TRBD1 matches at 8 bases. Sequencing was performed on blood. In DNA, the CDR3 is TGTGCCAGCAGTGCCGGCAGGGGGCAGGTTGTCCAGCAGTACGTC. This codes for CASSAGRGQVVQQYV.